Given below is one T cell receptor (beta chain) in context. Antigen unknown. Per the original data handling: Quality scores were absent from the junction-only immunoSEQ sequences, so filtering differed. TCRdb's table, derived via immunoSEQ multiplex PCR, lists solely in-frame clones and lacks some. The V and J calls and clone size are taken from that table; D and trimming were inferred from the DNA. The sample shows approximately 530,000 clones, around 95% of them seen only once. Investigators divided CD4+ cells into CD45RA+ naive and CD45RA-negative memory subsets. This entry is derived from a study of shared clonotypes between healthy human individuals. Across the whole study: Per-donor plates numbered three CD4 naive, three CD4 memory, two CD8 naive and one CD8 memory. Study-wide findings and caveats: Generation probabilities of non-shared clonotypes were lower (relative to those shared by all four donors).

Specimen: naive CD4+ T cells sorted from blood. Subset specified: CD45RA+ positively selected. The receptor was isolated from a woman aged 25 to 39 in good health.

The CDR3 reads CASSVVAGVSNEQFF. The CDR3 region has the DNA TGTGCCAGCAGTGTCGTAGCGGGAGTAAGCAATGAGCAGTTCTTC. The V and J genes are TRBV6-5 and TRBJ2-1, with 9 bases that match TRBD2. This CDR3 has 15 amino acids. CDR1 and CDR2 from the germline V gene are MNHEY and SVGAGI. Losses at the gene ends were 5 bases for V and 6 bases for J; bases not matched to a gene: 8.